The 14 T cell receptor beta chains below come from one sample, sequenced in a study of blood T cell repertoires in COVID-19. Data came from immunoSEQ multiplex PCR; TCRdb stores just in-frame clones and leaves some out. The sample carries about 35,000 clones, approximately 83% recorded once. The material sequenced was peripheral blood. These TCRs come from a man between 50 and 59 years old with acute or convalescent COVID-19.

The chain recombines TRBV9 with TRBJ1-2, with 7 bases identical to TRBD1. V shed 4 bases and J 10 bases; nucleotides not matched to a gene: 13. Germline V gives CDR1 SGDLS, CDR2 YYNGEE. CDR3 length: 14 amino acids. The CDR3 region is CASSSRGLNDDYTF. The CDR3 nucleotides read TGTGCCAGCAGCTCCAGGGGGTTGAATGATGACTACACCTTC.

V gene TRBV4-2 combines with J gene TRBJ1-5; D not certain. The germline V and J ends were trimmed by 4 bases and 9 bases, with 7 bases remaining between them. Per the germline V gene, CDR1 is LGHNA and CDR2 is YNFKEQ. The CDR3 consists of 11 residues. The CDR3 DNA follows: TGTGCCAGCAGCCCGCCGGGGCCCCAGCATTTT. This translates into CASSPPGPQHF.

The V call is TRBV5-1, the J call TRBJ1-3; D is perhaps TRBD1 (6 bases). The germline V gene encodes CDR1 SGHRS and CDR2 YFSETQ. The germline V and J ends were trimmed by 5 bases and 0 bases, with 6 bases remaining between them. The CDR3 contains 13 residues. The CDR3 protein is CASRGGSGNTIYF. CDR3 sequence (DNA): TGCGCCAGCAGAGGGGGCTCTGGAAACACCATATATTTT.

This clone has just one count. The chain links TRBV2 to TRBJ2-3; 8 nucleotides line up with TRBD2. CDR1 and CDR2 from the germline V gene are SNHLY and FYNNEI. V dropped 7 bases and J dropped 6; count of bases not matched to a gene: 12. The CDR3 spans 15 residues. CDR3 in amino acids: CASNPTPGGRDTQYF. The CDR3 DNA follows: TGTGCCAGCAACCCTACTCCGGGGGGGCGGGATACGCAGTATTTT.

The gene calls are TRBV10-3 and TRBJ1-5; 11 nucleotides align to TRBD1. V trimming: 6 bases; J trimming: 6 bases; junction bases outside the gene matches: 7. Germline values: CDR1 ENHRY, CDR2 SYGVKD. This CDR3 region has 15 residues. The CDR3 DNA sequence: TGTGCCATCAGCACGGGACAGGGGGTAGGTCAGCCCCAGCATTTT. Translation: CAISTGQGVGQPQHF.

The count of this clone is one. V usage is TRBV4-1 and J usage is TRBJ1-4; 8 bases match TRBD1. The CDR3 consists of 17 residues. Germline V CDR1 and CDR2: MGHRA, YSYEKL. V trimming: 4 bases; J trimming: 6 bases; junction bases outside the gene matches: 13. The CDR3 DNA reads TGCGCCAGCAGCCCCCTCTCTCCGGGACAGGTGTATGAAAAACTGTTTTTT. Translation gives CASSPLSPGQVYEKLFF.

CDR3 amino acids: CASSLISGLPYEQYF. In DNA, the CDR3 is TGTGCCAGCAGCTTAATTTCGGGGTTACCCTACGAGCAGTACTTC. V and J are TRBV11-2 and TRBJ2-7, with D perhaps TRBD2 (5 bases). V was trimmed by 2 bases and J by 2 bases, leaving 13 bases between them. Germline values: CDR1 SGHAT, CDR2 FQNNGV. This CDR3 has 15 residues.

CDR3 DNA: TGCGCCAGCAGCTTGGACAGGACAGCCTCTGGAAACACCATATATTTT. As protein: CASSLDRTASGNTIYF. The chain has TRBV5-1 and TRBJ1-3; tentatively, D is TRBD1 (6 bases). V gave up 0 bases and J gave up 0 bases, with 10 bases separating them. The CDR3 is 16 residues long. CDR1 SGHRS and CDR2 YFSETQ come from the germline V gene.

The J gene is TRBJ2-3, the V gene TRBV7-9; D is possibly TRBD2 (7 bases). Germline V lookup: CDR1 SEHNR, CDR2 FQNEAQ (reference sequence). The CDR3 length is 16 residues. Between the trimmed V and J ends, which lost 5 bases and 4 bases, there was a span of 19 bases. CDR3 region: CASSLIAGGGADTQYF. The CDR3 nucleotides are TGTGCCAGCAGCCTCATAGCGGGCGGGGGCGCAGATACGCAGTATTTT.

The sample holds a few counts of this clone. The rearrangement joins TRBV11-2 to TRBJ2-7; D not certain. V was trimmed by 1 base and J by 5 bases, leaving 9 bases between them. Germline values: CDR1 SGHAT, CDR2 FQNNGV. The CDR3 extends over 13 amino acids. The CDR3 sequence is CASSLGGVDEQYF. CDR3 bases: TGTGCCAGCAGCTTAGGAGGTGTGGACGAGCAGTACTTC.

CDR3 DNA: TGTGCCAGCAGTTACAGGGCGGGGCGCACAGATACGCAGTATTTT. It is translated as CASSYRAGRTDTQYF. J is TRBJ2-3 and V is TRBV6-5; tentative D call: TRBD2 (6 bases). The CDR3 extends over 15 amino acids. From germline, CDR1 is MNHEY and CDR2 SVGAGI. The V and J ends lost 2 bases and 1 base respectively, with 10 bases between them.

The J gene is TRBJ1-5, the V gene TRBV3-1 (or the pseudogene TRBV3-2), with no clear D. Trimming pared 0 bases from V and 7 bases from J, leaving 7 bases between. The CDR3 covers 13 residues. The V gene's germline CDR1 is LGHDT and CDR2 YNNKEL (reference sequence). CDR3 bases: TGTGCCAGCAGCCAAGATACGAGACAGCCCCAGCATTTT. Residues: CASSQDTRQPQHF.

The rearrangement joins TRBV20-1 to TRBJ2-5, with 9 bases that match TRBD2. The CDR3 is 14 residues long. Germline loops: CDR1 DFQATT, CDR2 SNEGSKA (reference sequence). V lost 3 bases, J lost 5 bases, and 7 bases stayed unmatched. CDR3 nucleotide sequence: TGCAGTGCTAGTGTTGCGGGGGGGTTGGAGACCCAGTACTTC. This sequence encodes CSASVAGGLETQYF.

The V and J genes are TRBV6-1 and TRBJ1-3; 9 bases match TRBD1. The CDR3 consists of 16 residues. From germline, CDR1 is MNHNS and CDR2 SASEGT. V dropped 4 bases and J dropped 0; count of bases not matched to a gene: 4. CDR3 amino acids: CASSVHRGPSGNTIYF. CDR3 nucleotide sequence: TGTGCCAGCAGTGTCCACAGGGGGCCCTCTGGAAACACCATATATTTT.